The 8 T cell receptor beta chains presented below share a single source sample, sequenced in a study of regulatory T cells in long-lasting Graves disease. Stated time point: persistent/refractory GD, antithyroid drugs over 5 years with positive TRAb. The TCR library used RNA extracted from PBMCs. CDR3 regions were amplified by Arm-PCR using iRepertoire HTBI primers to build TCR beta libraries. TCRdb analysed the multiplex PCR reads with MiXCR anew, one entry per CDR3 protein. The profile shows 400,000 to 500,000 distinct CDR3 sequences, roughly 23% of them singletons. Here the sequenced sample was peripheral blood mononuclear cells (PBMCs), taken when the disease was refractory, from a patient treated with antithyroid drugs. Receptors were obtained from a female donor with Graves disease.

The sample holds many counts of this clonotype. J is TRBJ2-5 and V is TRBV28; the match to TRBD2 covers 7 bases. The germline V gene has CDR1 MDHEN and CDR2 SYDVKM. The V and J ends lost 5 bases and 4 bases, in that order; junction bases with no gene match: 7. This CDR3 contains 14 residues. For the CDR3, the DNA is TGTGCCAGCAGTCCCCTTAGCGGGCGAGAGACCCAGTACTTC. Translated: CASSPLSGRETQYF.

Ten or more counts support this clonotype. The gene calls are TRBV6-1 and TRBJ2-2; D call uncertain. The length of the CDR3 is 15 residues. The germline V and J ends were trimmed by 2 bases and 2 bases, with 9 bases remaining between them. Germline CDR1 MNHNS, CDR2 SASEGT. The CDR3: CASSEMQVNTGELFF. In DNA, the CDR3 is TGTGCCAGCAGTGAAATGCAGGTTAACACCGGGGAGCTGTTTTTT.

This clonotype was counted ten times or more. The rearrangement links TRBV27 to TRBJ1-2; the match to TRBD1 covers 7 bases. The CDR3 spans 15 residues. Looked up from germline, CDR1 is MNHEY and CDR2 is SMNVEV (reference sequence). Losses at the gene ends were 4 bases for V and 5 bases for J; bases not matched to a gene: 10. CDR3 coding DNA: TGTGCCAGCAGTTCAAGGACAGGATCCGTTTATGGCTACACCTTC. This sequence encodes CASSSRTGSVYGYTF.

The V call is TRBV29-1, the J call TRBJ2-5; 7 bases map to TRBD1. CDR1 is SQVTM, CDR2 ANQGSEA, per germline. The CDR3 loop spans 11 amino acids. Trimming removed 7 bases from V and 3 bases from J; junction bases left unmatched: 2. The CDR3 region has the DNA TGCAGCGCGGGACAGAAAGAGACCCAGTACTTC. This encodes CSAGQKETQYF.

This clonotype was picked up many times. This rearrangement joins TRBV28 to TRBJ1-4; unclear D gene. CDR1 is MDHEN, CDR2 SYDVKM, per germline. V lost 5 bases and J 7 bases, leaving 11 bases between the germline ends. The CDR3 runs to 13 residues. The CDR3 loop is CASSPVRGEKLFF. CDR3 in DNA: TGTGCCAGCAGTCCAGTCCGGGGTGAAAAACTGTTTTTT.

This rearrangement joins TRBV2 to TRBJ2-1; D is possibly TRBD1 or TRBD2 (5 bases each). CDR1 and CDR2 (germline): SNHLY, FYNNEI. This CDR3 is 18 amino acids long. V dropped 6 bases and J dropped 4 bases, with 25 bases sitting between them. The CDR3, as DNA: TGTGCCAGCAGCTTGGGACCCACGACTCCTAAACCATACAATGAGCAGTTCTTC. This translates into CASSLGPTTPKPYNEQFF.

This clonotype was recorded at least ten times. J is TRBJ2-5 and V is TRBV28; no clear D gene. Germline loops: CDR1 MDHEN, CDR2 SYDVKM. Trimming left V 7 bases short and J 6 bases short, with 15 bases between. There are 13 residues in the CDR3. CDR3 in DNA: TGTGCCAGCACCAACCCAGGAACGAAGACCCAGTACTTC. Translated: CASTNPGTKTQYF.

This clonotype was seen repeatedly, ten times or more. The rearrangement links TRBV27 to TRBJ1-5; the D gene is possibly TRBD1 (5 bases). V dropped 4 bases and J dropped 1 base, with 11 bases sitting between them. Germline CDR1 MNHEY, CDR2 SMNVEV (reference sequence). This CDR3 is built from 15 residues. The CDR3 nucleotides are TGTGCCAGCAGTTATGCGGGACGCAGCAATCAGCCCCAGCATTTT. Its protein is CASSYAGRSNQPQHF.